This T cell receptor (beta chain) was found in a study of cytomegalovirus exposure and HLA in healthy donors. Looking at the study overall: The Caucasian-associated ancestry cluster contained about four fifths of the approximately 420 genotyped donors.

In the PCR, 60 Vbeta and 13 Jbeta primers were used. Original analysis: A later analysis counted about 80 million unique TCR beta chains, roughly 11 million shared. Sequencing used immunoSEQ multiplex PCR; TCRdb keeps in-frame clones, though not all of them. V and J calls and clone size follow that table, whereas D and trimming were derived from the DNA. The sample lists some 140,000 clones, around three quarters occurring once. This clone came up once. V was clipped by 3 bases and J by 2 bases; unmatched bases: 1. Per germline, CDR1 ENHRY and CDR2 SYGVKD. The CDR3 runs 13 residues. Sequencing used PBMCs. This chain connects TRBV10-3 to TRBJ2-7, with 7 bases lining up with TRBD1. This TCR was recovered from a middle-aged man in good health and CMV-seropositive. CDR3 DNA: TGTGCCATCAGTGACACAGGGGCCTACGAGCAGTACTTC. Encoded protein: CAISDTGAYEQYF.